These T cell receptor beta chains were read from a single sample in a study of T cells in tuberculosis. TCRdb keeps only in-frame clones here, not all; method: immunoSEQ multiplex PCR. The repertoire consists of tens of thousands of clones, with over 90% occurring once and the leading ten covering approximately 7.9%. Sequencing was done on a sample of PBMCs. Every receptor here comes from a donor aged 10-29 years with latent tuberculosis or without tuberculosis infection. CDR3s include the opening cysteine and the closing phenylalanine or tryptophan. A D gene is named only where the DNA matches it firmly. Clone size is shown for a subset of rows, as once, few, many or a class of expanded clone.

abundance,j_gene,d_gene,v_gene,CDR3nt,CDR3aa
NA,TRBJ2-2,NA,TRBV18,TGTGCCAGCTCACTAGGACTGAACACCGGGGAGCTGTTTTTT,CASSLGLNTGELFF
NA,TRBJ2-7,TRBD1,TRBV30,TGTGCCTGGAGTCAGGGGGCGCCCCCCTACGAGCAGTACTTC,CAWSQGAPPYEQYF
NA,TRBJ1-4,NA,TRBV5-4,TGTGCCAGCAGCTCGCGGTTAGGGGTAGAGGAAAAACTGTTTTTT,CASSSRLGVEEKLFF
few,TRBJ2-2,TRBD2,TRBV18,TGTGCCAGCTCACCACCGTCACTAGCGGGAGGGGCCGGGGAGCTGTTTTTT,CASSPPSLAGGAGELFF
once,TRBJ1-3,NA,TRBV5-1,TGCGCCAGCAGCCCCGGACCCAAAGGACACTCTGGAAACACCATATATTTT,CASSPGPKGHSGNTIYF
once,TRBJ1-5,NA,TRBV19,TGTGCCAGTAGTATAGAAAGCGGGTCCATGAGCAATCAGCCCCAGCATTTT,CASSIESGSMSNQPQHF
NA,TRBJ2-1,TRBD2,TRBV19,TGTGCCAGTAGGGCCAGCGGGGGGGCAATCAATGAGCAGTTCTTC,CASRASGGAINEQFF
once,TRBJ2-5,TRBD1,TRBV5-4,TGTGCCAGCAGCCTCCTAACAGGGGGTTCAGAGACCCAGTACTTC,CASSLLTGGSETQYF
NA,TRBJ2-2,NA,TRBV21-1,TGTGCCAGCAGCAAAGACAGCGGGGAGCTGTTTTTT,CASSKDSGELFF
NA,TRBJ1-1,NA,TRBV4-1,TGCGCCAGCAGCCAAGCCGGGATCCAAGCTTTCTTT,CASSQAGIQAFF
NA,TRBJ2-2,NA,TRBV5-6,TGTGCCAGCAGCCCCACAATCAAAGCCGGGGAGCTGTTTTTT,CASSPTIKAGELFF
NA,TRBJ2-6,NA,TRBV30,TGTGCCTGGAGTATAGGTGGGAGTTCTGGGGCCAACGTCCTGACTTTC,CAWSIGGSSGANVLTF
NA,TRBJ2-7,NA,TRBV5-6,TGTGCCAGCAGCGAGGAGGAGTCCTACGAGCAGTACTTC,CASSEEESYEQYF
NA,TRBJ1-2,TRBD1,TRBV7-8,TGTGCCAGCAGCTTATTTGTACAGGGGGCGGTCTATGGCTACACCTTC,CASSLFVQGAVYGYTF
NA,TRBJ2-7,NA,TRBV5-1,TGCGCCAGCAGCTTCCAGGATACCTACGAGCAGTACTTC,CASSFQDTYEQYF
NA,TRBJ1-5,NA,TRBV7-8,TGTGCCAGCAGCTTAGGGAGAAATCAGCCCCAGCATTTT,CASSLGRNQPQHF
NA,TRBJ1-1,TRBD1,TRBV6-1,TGTGCCAGTATACAGGGGGCGACTGAAGCTTTCTTT,CASIQGATEAFF
NA,TRBJ2-1,TRBD1,TRBV7-3,TGTGCCAGCAGCCTAACAGGGGTGCCCTACAATGAGCAGTTCTTC,CASSLTGVPYNEQFF
NA,TRBJ2-1,NA,TRBV5-1,TGCGCCAGCAGCTTGGGGACAAACAATGAGCAGTTCTTC,CASSLGTNNEQFF
NA,TRBJ1-6,NA,TRBV6-5,TGTGCCAGCAGTTGGCAAGGGGAGGATCGTTCACCCCTCCACTTT,CASSWQGEDRSPLHF
NA,TRBJ2-2,TRBD1,TRBV10-3,TGTGCCATCAGTGACAGGGGACAGGGCTTTACCAACACCGGGGAGCTGTTTTTT,CAISDRGQGFTNTGELFF
once,TRBJ2-7,TRBD2,TRBV27,TGTGCCAGCAGTTTTACAGCGGGGGGCTCCTACGAGCAGTACTTC,CASSFTAGGSYEQYF
NA,TRBJ1-2,NA,TRBV19,TGTGCCAGTAGTTATAGCCACTTCTATGGCTACACCTTC,CASSYSHFYGYTF
NA,TRBJ2-2,TRBD2,TRBV10-2,TGCGCCAGCAGACTAGCGGGGGACACCGGGGAGCTGTTTTTT,CASRLAGDTGELFF
NA,TRBJ1-6,NA,TRBV6-6,TGTGCCAGCACCGATGGCTTCTATAATTCACCCCTCCACTTT,CASTDGFYNSPLHF
NA,TRBJ2-1,NA,TRBV5-5,TGTGCCAGCAGCTCGAGAACCCGCGACTTAGTGGGTGAGCAGTTCTTC,CASSSRTRDLVGEQFF
NA,TRBJ2-3,TRBD2,TRBV11-2,TGTGCCAGCAGCCCAGGCGGTAGCGGGAGGGCTCGTAATACGCAGTATTTT,CASSPGGSGRARNTQYF
NA,TRBJ1-3,NA,TRBV7-8,TGTGCCAGCAGCTTAGTGGCTCCCTGGGCCTCTGGAAACACCATATATTTT,CASSLVAPWASGNTIYF
NA,TRBJ2-1,NA,TRBV19,TGTGCCAGTAGTATGGGGGGTGGGCGGCACAATGAGCAGTTCTTC,CASSMGGGRHNEQFF
NA,TRBJ2-6,TRBD2,TRBV6-5,TGTGCCAGCACTCGGGGGGGTTCAGGGGCCAACGTCCTGACTTTC,CASTRGGSGANVLTF
NA,TRBJ2-3,NA,TRBV30,TGTGCCTGGACTCCACTGCCTAGCACAGATACGCAGTATTTT,CAWTPLPSTDTQYF
NA,TRBJ2-2,TRBD2,TRBV4-1,TGCGCCAGCAGCCAGTTCGGAACTAGCGGGGCCCCTCATACAGGCGGCGGGGAGCTGTTTTTT,CASSQFGTSGAPHTGGGELFF
NA,TRBJ1-2,TRBD1,TRBV18,TGTGCCAGCTCACCTGCAGGGGGTGATGGCTACACCTTC,CASSPAGGDGYTF
NA,TRBJ2-3,NA,TRBV25-1,TGTGCCAGCAGTGATGTGAGATACACAGATACGCAGTATTTT,CASSDVRYTDTQYF
NA,TRBJ2-1,TRBD1,TRBV6-5,TGTGCCAGCAGCCTTCAGGGGGATGAGCAGTTCTTC,CASSLQGDEQFF
NA,TRBJ1-5,TRBD1,TRBV7-2,TGTGCCAGCAGCTTCCCTCCGGGACAGGGTCGACAGCCCCAGCATTTT,CASSFPPGQGRQPQHF
NA,TRBJ1-2,NA,TRBV21-1,TGTGCCAGCAGCAAAGAAAGGACAGGGTCCTATGGCTACACCTTC,CASSKERTGSYGYTF
NA,TRBJ1-1,TRBD1,TRBV6-5,TGTGCCAGCAGCCCCGGGACAGTGGGCACTGAAGCTTTCTTT,CASSPGTVGTEAFF
NA,TRBJ1-2,NA,TRBV19,TGTGCCAGTAGTATTGGGGCGACAGTGAACTATGGCTACACCTTC,CASSIGATVNYGYTF
NA,TRBJ1-1,NA,TRBV2,TGTGCCAGCAAAGAGGGAGGGGACACTGAAGCTTTCTTT,CASKEGGDTEAFF
NA,TRBJ2-3,NA,TRBV9,TGTGCCAGCAGCGTCCCTGGGGCCGGAGATACGCAGTATTTT,CASSVPGAGDTQYF
NA,TRBJ1-1,NA,TRBV5-1,TGCGCCAGCAGCGCAATTACTGCTATGAACACTGAAGCTTTCTTT,CASSAITAMNTEAFF
NA,TRBJ1-2,NA,TRBV6-1,TGTGCCAGCAGTGATAGGGGATTTGCTGGCTACACCTTC,CASSDRGFAGYTF
NA,TRBJ1-5,TRBD1,TRBV7-2,TGTGCCAGCAAGACCTCCGGGACAGTTAATCAGCCCCAGCATTTT,CASKTSGTVNQPQHF
NA,TRBJ2-3,TRBD2,TRBV5-1,TGCGCCAGCAGCTCGACTAGCGGCGACACAGATACGCAGTATTTT,CASSSTSGDTDTQYF
NA,TRBJ1-4,TRBD1,TRBV5-1,TGCGCCAGCAGCTTGGGGGACAGGGACGAAAAACTGTTTTTT,CASSLGDRDEKLFF
once,TRBJ2-7,TRBD1,TRBV7-6,TGTGCCAGCAGCCAGGGACAGATATCCTACGAGCAGTACTTC,CASSQGQISYEQYF
NA,TRBJ1-5,NA,TRBV7-9,TGTGCCAGCAGCCCAAGGGGGGGCCCTGAACAGCCCCAGCATTTT,CASSPRGGPEQPQHF
NA,TRBJ1-1,NA,TRBV20-1,TGCAGTGCTAGTCTTCGTGCTGAAGCTTTCTTT,CSASLRAEAFF
few,TRBJ2-3,TRBD2,TRBV6-4,TGTGCCAGCAGTGACCGCCTGGCTAGCGGCCCAGATACGCAGTATTTT,CASSDRLASGPDTQYF
NA,TRBJ2-4,NA,TRBV23-1,TGCGCCAGGCAACGGGTAGCCAAAAACATTCAGTACTTC,CARQRVAKNIQYF
NA,TRBJ1-2,TRBD1,TRBV5-6,TGTGCCAGCAGCTCAACAGGGGGGGACTATGGCTACACCTTC,CASSSTGGDYGYTF
NA,TRBJ2-1,TRBD2,TRBV5-4,TGTGCCAGCAGCCCTTCTTCCGGGACTAGTGTGGTTGAGCAGTTCTTC,CASSPSSGTSVVEQFF
once,TRBJ2-7,TRBD1,TRBV5-4,TGTGCCAGCAGCTTGGTAGGGACAGGGGGCGACGAGCAGTACTTC,CASSLVGTGGDEQYF
NA,TRBJ1-2,TRBD1,TRBV4-1,TGCGCCAGCAGCCAGGGGACAGACTATGGCTACACCTTC,CASSQGTDYGYTF
NA,TRBJ1-2,NA,TRBV6-5,TGTGCCAGCAGCCGTCCGGGACTGCTAAATGGCTACACCTTC,CASSRPGLLNGYTF
once,TRBJ2-3,TRBD1,TRBV5-4,TGTGCCAGCAGCTTTCTCATTTCCTGGGACAGATCTGATACGCAGTATTTT,CASSFLISWDRSDTQYF
NA,TRBJ2-7,NA,TRBV16,TGTGCCAGCAGCCAATCGGGGGGTCTCGGTGGCGAGCAGTACTTC,CASSQSGGLGGEQYF
NA,TRBJ2-5,NA,TRBV29-1,TGCAGCGCCTCTGGACAGACGAAAGAGACCCAGTACTTC,CSASGQTKETQYF